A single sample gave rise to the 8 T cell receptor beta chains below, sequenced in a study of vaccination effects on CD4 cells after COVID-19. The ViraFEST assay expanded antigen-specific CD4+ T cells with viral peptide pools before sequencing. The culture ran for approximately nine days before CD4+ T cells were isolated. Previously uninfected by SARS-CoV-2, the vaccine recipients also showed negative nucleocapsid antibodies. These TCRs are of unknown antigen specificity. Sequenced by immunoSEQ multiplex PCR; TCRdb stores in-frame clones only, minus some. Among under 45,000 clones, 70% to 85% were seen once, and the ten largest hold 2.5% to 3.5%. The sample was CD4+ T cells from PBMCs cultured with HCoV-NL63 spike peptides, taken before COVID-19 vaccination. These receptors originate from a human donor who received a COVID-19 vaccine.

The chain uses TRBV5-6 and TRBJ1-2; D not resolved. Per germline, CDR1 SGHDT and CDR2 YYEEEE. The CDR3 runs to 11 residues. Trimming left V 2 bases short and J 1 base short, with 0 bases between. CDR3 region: CASSFNYGYTF. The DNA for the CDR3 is TGTGCCAGCAGCTTTAACTATGGCTACACCTTC.

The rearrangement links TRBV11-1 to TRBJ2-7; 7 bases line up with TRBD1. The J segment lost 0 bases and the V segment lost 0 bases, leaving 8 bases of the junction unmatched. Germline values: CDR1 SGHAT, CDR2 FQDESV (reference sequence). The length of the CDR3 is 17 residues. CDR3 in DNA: TGTGCCAGCAGCTTAGCGCTCGGCAGGGGGTCCTCCTACGAGCAGTACGTC. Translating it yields CASSLALGRGSSYEQYV.

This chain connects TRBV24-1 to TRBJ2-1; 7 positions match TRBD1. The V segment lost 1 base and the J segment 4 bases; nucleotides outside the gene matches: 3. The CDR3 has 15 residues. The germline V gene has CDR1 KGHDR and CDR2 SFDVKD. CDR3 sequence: CATSDFQTGYNEQFF. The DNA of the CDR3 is TGTGCCACCAGTGATTTTCAGACAGGGTACAATGAGCAGTTCTTC.

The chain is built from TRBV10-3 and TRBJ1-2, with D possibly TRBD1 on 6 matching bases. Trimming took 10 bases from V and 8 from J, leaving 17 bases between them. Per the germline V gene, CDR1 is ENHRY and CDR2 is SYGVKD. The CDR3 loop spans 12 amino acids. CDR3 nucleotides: TGTGCCACCAAGGACAGAGCCGACGGCTACACCTTC. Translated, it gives CATKDRADGYTF.

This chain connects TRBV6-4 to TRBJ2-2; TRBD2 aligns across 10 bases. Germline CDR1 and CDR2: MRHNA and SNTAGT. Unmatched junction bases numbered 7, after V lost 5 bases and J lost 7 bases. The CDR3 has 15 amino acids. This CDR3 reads CASSPLAGLYGELFF. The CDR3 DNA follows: TGTGCCAGCAGTCCACTAGCGGGGCTATACGGGGAGCTGTTTTTT.

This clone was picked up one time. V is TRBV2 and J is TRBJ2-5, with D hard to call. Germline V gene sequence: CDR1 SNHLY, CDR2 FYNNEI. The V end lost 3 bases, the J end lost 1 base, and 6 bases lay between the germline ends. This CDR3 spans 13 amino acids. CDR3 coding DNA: TGTGCCAGCAGTGAGCTCAGCCAAGAGACCCAGTACTTC. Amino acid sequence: CASSELSQETQYF.

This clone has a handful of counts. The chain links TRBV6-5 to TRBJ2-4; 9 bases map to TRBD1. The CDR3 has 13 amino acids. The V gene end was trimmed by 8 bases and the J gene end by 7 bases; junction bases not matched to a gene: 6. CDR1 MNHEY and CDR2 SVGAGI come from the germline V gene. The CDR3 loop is CASQGQGRNIQYF. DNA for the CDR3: TGTGCCAGCCAGGGACAGGGTAGGAACATTCAGTACTTC.

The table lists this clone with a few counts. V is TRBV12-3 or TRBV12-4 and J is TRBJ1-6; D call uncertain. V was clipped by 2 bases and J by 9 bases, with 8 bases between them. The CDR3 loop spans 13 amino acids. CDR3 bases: TGTGCCAGCAGTTTATCCGGGTTTTCACCCCTCCACTTT. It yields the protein CASSLSGFSPLHF.